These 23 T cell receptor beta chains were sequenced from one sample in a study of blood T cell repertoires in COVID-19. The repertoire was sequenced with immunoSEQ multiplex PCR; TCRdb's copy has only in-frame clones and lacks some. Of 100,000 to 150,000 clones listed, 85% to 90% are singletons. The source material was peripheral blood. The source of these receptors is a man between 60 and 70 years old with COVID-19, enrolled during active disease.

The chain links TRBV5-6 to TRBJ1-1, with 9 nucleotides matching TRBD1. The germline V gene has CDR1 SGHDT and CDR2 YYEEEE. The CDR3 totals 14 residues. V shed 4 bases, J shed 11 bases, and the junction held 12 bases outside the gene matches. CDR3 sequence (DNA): TGTGCCAGCAGCCGGGGCACAGGGGGCGCGAGGGCTTTCTTT. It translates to CASSRGTGGARAFF.

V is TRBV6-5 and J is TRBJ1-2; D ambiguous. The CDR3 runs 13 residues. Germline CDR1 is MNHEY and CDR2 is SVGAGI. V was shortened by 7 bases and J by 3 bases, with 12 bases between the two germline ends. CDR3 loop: CASTPGSDYGYTF. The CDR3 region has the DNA TGTGCCAGCACCCCCGGTTCGGACTATGGCTACACCTTC.

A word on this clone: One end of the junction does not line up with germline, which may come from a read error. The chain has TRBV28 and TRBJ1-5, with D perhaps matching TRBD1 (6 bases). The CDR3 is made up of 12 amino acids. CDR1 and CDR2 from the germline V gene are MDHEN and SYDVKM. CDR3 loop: CASSSRGGRWYF. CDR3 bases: TGTGCCAGCAGTTCCCGGGGGGGGCGGTGGTATTTT.

The CDR3 loop reads CASRKKLDRGLSYEQYF. The CDR3 bases are TGTGCCAGTAGAAAAAAATTAGACAGGGGGCTTTCCTACGAGCAGTACTTC. The chain uses TRBV19 and TRBJ2-7, with TRBD1 matching over 10 bases. CDR3 length: 17 amino acids. V lost 6 bases to trimming and J lost 1 base; unmatched junction nucleotides: 12. The germline V gene has CDR1 LNHDA and CDR2 SQIVND (reference sequence).

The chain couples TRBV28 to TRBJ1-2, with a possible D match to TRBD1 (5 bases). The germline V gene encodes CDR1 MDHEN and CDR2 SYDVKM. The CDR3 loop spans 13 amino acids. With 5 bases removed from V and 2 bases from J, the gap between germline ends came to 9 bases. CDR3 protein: CASSPRGNYGYTF. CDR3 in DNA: TGTGCCAGCAGTCCCCGGGGGAACTATGGCTACACCTTC.

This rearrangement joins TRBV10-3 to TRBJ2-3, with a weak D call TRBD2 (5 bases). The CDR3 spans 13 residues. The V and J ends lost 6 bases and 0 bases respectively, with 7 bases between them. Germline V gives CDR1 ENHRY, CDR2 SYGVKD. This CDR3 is CAIRPGSTDTQYF. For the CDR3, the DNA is TGTGCCATCAGACCGGGGAGCACAGATACGCAGTATTTT.

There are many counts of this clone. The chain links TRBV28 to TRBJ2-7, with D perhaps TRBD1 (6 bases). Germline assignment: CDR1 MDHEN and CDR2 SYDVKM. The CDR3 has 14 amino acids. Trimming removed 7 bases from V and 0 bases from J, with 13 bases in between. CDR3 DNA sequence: TGTGCCAGCAACCAGGGGACCTTCTCCTACGAGCAGTACTTC. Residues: CASNQGTFSYEQYF.

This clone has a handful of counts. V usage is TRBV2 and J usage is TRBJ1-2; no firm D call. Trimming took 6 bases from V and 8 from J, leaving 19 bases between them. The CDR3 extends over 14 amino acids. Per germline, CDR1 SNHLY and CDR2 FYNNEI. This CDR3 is CASSPSYTSQGYTF. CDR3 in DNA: TGTGCCAGCAGCCCCTCGTACACCTCCCAGGGCTACACCTTC.

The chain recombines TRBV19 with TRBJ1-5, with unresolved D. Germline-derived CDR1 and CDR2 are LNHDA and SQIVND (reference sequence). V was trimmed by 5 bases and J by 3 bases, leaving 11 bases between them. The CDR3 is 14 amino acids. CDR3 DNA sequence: TGTGCCAGTAGTGCGTCACAGCCCAATCAGCCCCAGCATTTT. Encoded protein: CASSASQPNQPQHF.

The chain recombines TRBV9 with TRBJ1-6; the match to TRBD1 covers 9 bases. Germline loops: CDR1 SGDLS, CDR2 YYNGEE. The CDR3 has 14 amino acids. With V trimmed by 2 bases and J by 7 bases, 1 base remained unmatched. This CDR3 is CASSVGQGNSPLHF. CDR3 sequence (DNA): TGTGCCAGCAGCGTGGGACAGGGAAATTCACCCCTCCACTTT.

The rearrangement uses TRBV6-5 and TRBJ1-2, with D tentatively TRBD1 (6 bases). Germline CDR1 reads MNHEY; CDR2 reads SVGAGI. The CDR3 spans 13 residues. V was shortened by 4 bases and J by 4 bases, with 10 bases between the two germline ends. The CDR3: CASSSDRIYGYTF. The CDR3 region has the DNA TGTGCCAGCAGTTCAGACAGGATCTATGGCTACACCTTC.

CDR3 sequence (DNA): TGTGCCAGCAGTGACAGGGGGAGGACTGAAGCTTTCTTT. This codes for CASSDRGRTEAFF. This chain links TRBV27 with TRBJ1-1, with 9 bases matching TRBD1. Trimming cost V 5 bases and J 5 bases; bases outside gene matches: 3. Germline-derived CDR1 and CDR2 are MNHEY and SMNVEV (reference sequence). There are 13 residues in the CDR3.

The CDR3 sequence is CASSPLGLAAYEQYF. The CDR3 DNA is TGTGCCAGCAGCCCTCTGGGACTAGCGGCGTACGAGCAGTACTTC. This chain joins TRBV7-9 and TRBJ2-7; 11 bases are shared with TRBD2. With V trimmed by 5 bases and J by 4 bases, 7 bases remained unmatched. CDR3 length: 15 amino acids. Germline CDR1 is SEHNR and CDR2 is FQNEAQ (reference sequence).

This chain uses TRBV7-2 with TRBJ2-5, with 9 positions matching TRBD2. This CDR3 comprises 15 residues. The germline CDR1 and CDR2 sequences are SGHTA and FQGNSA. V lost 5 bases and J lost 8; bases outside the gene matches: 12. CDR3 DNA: TGTGCCAGCAGCCAACGGACTAGCGCCCTAGTAACCCAGTACTTC. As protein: CASSQRTSALVTQYF.

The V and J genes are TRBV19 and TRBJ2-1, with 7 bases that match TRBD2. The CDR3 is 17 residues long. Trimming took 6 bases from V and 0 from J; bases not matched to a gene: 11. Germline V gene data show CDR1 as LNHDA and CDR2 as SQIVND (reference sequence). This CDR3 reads CASRPGKRGSSYNEQFF. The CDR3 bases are TGTGCCAGTAGACCCGGCAAGCGGGGCAGCTCCTACAATGAGCAGTTCTTC.

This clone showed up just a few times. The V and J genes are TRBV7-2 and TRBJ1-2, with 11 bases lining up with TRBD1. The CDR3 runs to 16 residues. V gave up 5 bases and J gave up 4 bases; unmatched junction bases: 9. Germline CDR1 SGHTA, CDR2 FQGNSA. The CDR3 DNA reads TGTGCCAGCAGCCCTCCCGGGACAGGGGGGGTCTATGGCTACACCTTC. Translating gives CASSPPGTGGVYGYTF.

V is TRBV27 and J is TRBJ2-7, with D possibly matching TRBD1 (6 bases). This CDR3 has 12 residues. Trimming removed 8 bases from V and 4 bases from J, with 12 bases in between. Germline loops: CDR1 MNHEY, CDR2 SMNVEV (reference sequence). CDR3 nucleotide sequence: TGTGCCAGCGGGGGACACCGTTACGAGCAGTACTTC. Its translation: CASGGHRYEQYF.

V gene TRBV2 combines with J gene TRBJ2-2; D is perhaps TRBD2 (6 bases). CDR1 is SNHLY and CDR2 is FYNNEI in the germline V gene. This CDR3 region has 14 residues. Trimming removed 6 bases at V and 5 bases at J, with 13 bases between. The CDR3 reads CASRAGGDTGELFF. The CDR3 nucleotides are TGTGCCAGCAGAGCGGGCGGAGATACCGGGGAGCTGTTTTTT.

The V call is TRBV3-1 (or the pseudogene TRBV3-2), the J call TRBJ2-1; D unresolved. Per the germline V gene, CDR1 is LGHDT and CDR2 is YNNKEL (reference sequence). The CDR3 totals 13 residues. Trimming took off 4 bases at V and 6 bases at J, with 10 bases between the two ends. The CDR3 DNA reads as TGTGCCAGCAGCCTCAGACATTTCAATGAGCAGTTCTTC. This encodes CASSLRHFNEQFF.

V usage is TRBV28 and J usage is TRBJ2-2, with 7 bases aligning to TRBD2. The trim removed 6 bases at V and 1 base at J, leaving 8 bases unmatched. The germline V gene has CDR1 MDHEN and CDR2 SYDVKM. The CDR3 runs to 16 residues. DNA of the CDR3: TGTGCCAGCAGCTTCTTACGGGGGGTGAACACCGGGGAGCTGTTTTTT. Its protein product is CASSFLRGVNTGELFF.

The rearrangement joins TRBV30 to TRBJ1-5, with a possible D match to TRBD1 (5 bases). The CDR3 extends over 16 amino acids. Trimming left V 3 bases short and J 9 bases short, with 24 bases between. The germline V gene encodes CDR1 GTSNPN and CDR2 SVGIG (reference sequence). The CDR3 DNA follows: TGTGCCTGGAGCGCCTCCCCCGGGACTGGGAGATCGCCCCAGCATTTT. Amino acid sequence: CAWSASPGTGRSPQHF. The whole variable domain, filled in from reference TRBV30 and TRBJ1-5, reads SQTIHQWPATLVQPVGSPLSLECTVEGTSNPNLYWYRQAAGRGLQLLFYSVGIGQISSEVPQNLSASRPQDRQFILSSKKLLLSDSGFYLCAWSASPGTGRSPQHFGDGTRLSIL.

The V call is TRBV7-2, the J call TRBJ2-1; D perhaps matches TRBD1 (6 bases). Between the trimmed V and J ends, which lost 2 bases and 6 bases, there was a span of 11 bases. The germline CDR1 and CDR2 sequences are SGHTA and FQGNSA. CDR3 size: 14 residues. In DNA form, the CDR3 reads TGTGCCAGCAGCTTAACAGGGCTGCGCAATGAGCAGTTCTTC. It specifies CASSLTGLRNEQFF.

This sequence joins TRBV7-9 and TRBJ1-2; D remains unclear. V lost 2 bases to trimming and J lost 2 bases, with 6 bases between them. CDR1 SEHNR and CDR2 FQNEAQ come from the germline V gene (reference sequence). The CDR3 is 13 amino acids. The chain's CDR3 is CASSLKENYGYTF. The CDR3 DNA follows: TGTGCCAGCAGCTTAAAGGAGAACTATGGCTACACCTTC.